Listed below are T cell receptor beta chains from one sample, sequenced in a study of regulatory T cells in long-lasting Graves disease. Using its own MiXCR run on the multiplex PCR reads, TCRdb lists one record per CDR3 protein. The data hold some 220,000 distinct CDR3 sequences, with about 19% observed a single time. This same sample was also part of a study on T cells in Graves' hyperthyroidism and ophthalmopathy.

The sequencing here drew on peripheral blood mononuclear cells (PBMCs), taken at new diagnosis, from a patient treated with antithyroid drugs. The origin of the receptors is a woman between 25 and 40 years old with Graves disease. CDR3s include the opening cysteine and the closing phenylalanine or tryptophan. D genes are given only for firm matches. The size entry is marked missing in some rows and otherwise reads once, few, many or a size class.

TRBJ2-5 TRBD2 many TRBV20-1 TGCAGTGCTCAAGCCGGGACTAGCGGGAGGAAACAAGAGACCCAGTACTTC CSAQAGTSGRKQETQYF
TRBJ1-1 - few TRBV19 TGTGCCGGTAGTAAGGGCTCGCGGGCCATGAACACTGAAGCTTTCTTT CAGSKGSRAMNTEAFF
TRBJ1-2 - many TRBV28 TGTGCCAGCAGTAAGATCAGGGAACTGGACTATGGCTACACCTTC CASSKIRELDYGYTF
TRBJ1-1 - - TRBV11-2 TGTGCCAGCAGCTCCTTCCTTAACACTGAAGCTTTCTTT CASSSFLNTEAFF
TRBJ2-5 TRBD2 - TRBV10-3 TGTGCCATCAGTGATACTAGCGGGAACCGTCAAGAGACCCAGTACTTC CAISDTSGNRQETQYF
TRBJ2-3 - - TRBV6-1 TGTGCCAGCAGGATGGATCGATCTGGCACAGATACGCAGTATTTT CASRMDRSGTDTQYF
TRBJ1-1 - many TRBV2 TGTGCCAGCAGTGAGAGGGGCAAGGTCAGTGAAGCTTTCTTT CASSERGKVSEAFF
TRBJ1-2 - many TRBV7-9 TGTGCCAGCAGCGCGCCCGGGACTATCTATGGCTACACCTTC CASSAPGTIYGYTF
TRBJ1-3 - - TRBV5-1 TGCGCCGGCAGCTTGGACTTCAGAGACACCATATATTTT CAGSLDFRDTIYF
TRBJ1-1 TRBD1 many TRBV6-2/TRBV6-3 TGTGCCAGCAGGAGACAGGGGTCTGGGGAGACTGAAGCTTTCTTT CASRRQGSGETEAFF
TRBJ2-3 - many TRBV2 TGTGCCAGCAGTGAATACCTCGACAGACTCACAGATACGCAGTATTTT CASSEYLDRLTDTQYF
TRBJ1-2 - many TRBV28 TGTGCCAGCAGCCTACCGGACAGAAACTATGGCTACACCTTC CASSLPDRNYGYTF
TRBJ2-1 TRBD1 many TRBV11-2 TGTGCCAGCAGCCCGAGACAGGGGGCCGGCTACAATGAGCAGTTCTTC CASSPRQGAGYNEQFF
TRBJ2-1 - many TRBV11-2 TGTGCCAGCAGCCCGCGGTTCTTGTACAATGAGCAGTTCTTC CASSPRFLYNEQFF
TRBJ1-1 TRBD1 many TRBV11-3 TGTGCCAGCAGCCCAGGACAGGGGGCGGCGAACACTGAAGCTTTCTTT CASSPGQGAANTEAFF
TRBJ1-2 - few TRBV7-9 TGTGCCAGCAGCTCTCTTCCCCGGGGGACTAACCATGGCTACACCTTC CASSSLPRGTNHGYTF
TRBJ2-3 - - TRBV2 TGTGCCAGCAGTGAAGCGCGGAGCGGTAGCACAGATACGCAGTATTTT CASSEARSGSTDTQYF
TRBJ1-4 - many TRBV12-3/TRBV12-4 TGTGCCGGCAGTTTGAGTCAAGCTAATGAAAAACTGTTTTTT CAGSLSQANEKLFF
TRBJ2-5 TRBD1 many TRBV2 TGTGCCAGCTCCACTGGGACAGGGAGAGAGACCCAGTACTTC CASSTGTGRETQYF
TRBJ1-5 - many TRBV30 TGTGCCTGGAGCCTAGACCGAGATCAGCCCCAGCATTTT CAWSLDRDQPQHF